This TCR beta chain is from a study of T cell responses to AZD1222 COVID-19 vaccine. Regarding the study as a whole: Possibly, clonal diversity was underestimated; donors were largely white British and included more females. As reported, nearly half of all spike-specific TCRs target variant regions that are unmutated.

As to this clone: The target antigen is unknown.

V shed 3 bases, J shed 4 bases, and the junction held 3 bases outside the gene matches. CDR3 size: 15 residues. The germline V gene has CDR1 LNHDA and CDR2 SQIVND (reference sequence). Second-dose intervals near 4 or 12 weeks were combined. TCRdb's table, derived via immunoSEQ multiplex PCR, lists solely in-frame clones and lacks some. The sample lists about 39,000 clones; 90% were seen once. Sequenced material: peripheral blood, taken 28 days after the second AZD1222 dose. The chain carries TRBV19 and TRBJ2-2; 9 bases agree with TRBD1. This TCR derives from an adult who received the AZD1222 COVID-19 vaccine. CDR3 nucleotides: TGTGCCAGTAGTATCGACAGGGGGACCACCGGGGAGCTGTTTTTT. This encodes CASSIDRGTTGELFF.